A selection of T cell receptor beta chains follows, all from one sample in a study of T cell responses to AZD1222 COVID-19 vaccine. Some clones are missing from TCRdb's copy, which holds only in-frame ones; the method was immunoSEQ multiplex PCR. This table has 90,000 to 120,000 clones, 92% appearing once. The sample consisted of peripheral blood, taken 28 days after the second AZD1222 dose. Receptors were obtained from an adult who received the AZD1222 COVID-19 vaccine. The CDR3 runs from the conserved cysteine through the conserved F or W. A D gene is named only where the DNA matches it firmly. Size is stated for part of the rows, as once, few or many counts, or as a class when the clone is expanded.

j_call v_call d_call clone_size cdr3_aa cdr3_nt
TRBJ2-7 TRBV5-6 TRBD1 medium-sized CASSLGQGAYEQYF TGTGCCAGCAGCCTCGGACAGGGGGCTTACGAGCAGTACTTC
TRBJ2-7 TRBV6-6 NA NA CASRPRGYEQYF TGTGCCAGCAGGCCGAGGGGCTACGAGCAGTACTTC
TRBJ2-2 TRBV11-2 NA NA CASSSLDLNGELFF TGTGCCAGCAGCTCCTTAGACCTAAACGGGGAGCTGTTTTTT
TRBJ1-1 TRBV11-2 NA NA CASSLERMNTEAFF TGTGCCAGCAGCTTAGAGCGAATGAACACTGAAGCTTTCTTT
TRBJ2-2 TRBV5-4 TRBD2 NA CASSPRRGLGTGELFF TGTGCCAGCAGCCCGAGGCGAGGACTAGGGACCGGGGAGCTGTTTTTT
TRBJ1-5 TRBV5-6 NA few CASSLDGGSNQPQHF TGTGCCAGCAGCTTGGACGGGGGTAGCAATCAGCCCCAGCATTTT
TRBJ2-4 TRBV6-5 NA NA CASSYSWRGKNIQYF TGTGCCAGCAGTTACTCATGGCGGGGCAAAAACATTCAGTACTTC
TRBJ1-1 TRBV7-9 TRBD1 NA CASSQDRVRNTEAFF TGTGCCAGCAGCCAAGACAGGGTAAGGAACACTGAAGCTTTCTTT
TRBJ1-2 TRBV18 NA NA CASSPTRMGDQPNYGYTF TGTGCCAGCTCCCCCACCAGGATGGGTGATCAACCTAACTATGGCTACACCTTC
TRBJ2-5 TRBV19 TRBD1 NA CASSSRQGIRGETQYF TGTGCCAGTAGTTCCCGACAGGGGATAAGGGGAGAGACCCAGTACTTC
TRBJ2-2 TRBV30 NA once CAWRVQGGGELFF TGTGCCTGGAGAGTGCAGGGAGGCGGGGAGCTGTTTTTT
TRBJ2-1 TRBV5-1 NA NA CASSLAAGAKNEQFF TGCGCCAGCAGCTTGGCCGCAGGGGCGAAGAATGAGCAGTTCTTC
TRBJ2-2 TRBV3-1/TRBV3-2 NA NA CASSRAENTGELFF TGTGCCAGCAGCCGGGCGGAGAACACCGGGGAGCTGTTTTTT
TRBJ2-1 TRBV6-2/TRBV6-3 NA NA CASSYEAIRNEQFF TGTGCCAGCAGTTACGAGGCTATTAGAAATGAGCAGTTCTTC
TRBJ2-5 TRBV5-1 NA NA CASSLFPGTQETQYF TGCGCCAGCAGCTTGTTCCCGGGGACCCAAGAGACCCAGTACTTC
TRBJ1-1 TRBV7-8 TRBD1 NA CASSLGGGQGLSRGRNTEAFF TGTGCCAGCAGCTTAGGGGGGGGACAGGGGTTGTCCAGGGGACGGAACACTGAAGCTTTCTTT
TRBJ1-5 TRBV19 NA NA CASSLQIRAQHF TGTGCCAGTAGTCTCCAGATTAGGGCCCAGCATTTT
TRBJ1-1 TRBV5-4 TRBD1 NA CASSLGSGQGINTEAFF TGTGCCAGCAGCTTGGGATCGGGACAGGGCATAAACACTGAAGCTTTCTTT
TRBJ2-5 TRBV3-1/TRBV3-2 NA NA CASSQFGGGETQYF TGTGCCAGCAGCCAGTTCGGGGGTGGGGAGACCCAGTACTTC
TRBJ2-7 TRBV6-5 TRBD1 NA CASSLTGGGEQYF TGTGCCAGCAGTCTGACAGGGGGCGGCGAGCAGTACTTC
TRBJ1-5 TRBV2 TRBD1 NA CASSVEGAGQPQHF TGTGCCAGCAGTGTAGAGGGGGCTGGTCAGCCCCAGCATTTT
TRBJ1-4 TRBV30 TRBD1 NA CAWSETGAPEKLFF TGTGCCTGGAGCGAGACAGGGGCCCCCGAAAAACTGTTTTTT
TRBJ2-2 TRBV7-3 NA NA CASSLSVTGELFF TGTGCCAGCAGCTTAAGCGTCACCGGGGAGCTGTTTTTT
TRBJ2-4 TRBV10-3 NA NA CAISEVQPLALAKNIQYF TGTGCCATCAGTGAGGTACAGCCACTCGCTTTAGCCAAAAACATTCAGTACTTC
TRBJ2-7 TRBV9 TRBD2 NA CASSVAAGAKEQYF TGTGCCAGCAGCGTAGCGGCGGGAGCGAAGGAGCAGTACTTC
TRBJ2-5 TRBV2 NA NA CASGDGYLGETQYF TGTGCCAGCGGGGACGGGTATCTAGGCGAGACCCAGTACTTC
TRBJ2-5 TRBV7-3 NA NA CASSSFSGETQYF TGTGCCAGCAGCTCATTTTCAGGAGAGACCCAGTACTTC
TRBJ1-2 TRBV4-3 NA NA CASSPQKGAAGYTF TGCGCCAGCAGCCCACAGAAAGGGGCTGCCGGCTACACCTTC
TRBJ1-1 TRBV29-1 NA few CSVQSGTARNTEAFF TGCAGCGTTCAATCCGGGACGGCCAGGAACACTGAAGCTTTCTTT
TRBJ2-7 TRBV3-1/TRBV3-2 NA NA CASSQEGPHEQYF TGTGCCAGCAGCCAGGAGGGGCCCCACGAGCAGTACTTC
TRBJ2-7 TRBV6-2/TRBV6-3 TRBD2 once CASSYMTSGAYEQYF TGTGCCAGCAGTTATATGACTAGCGGTGCCTACGAGCAGTACTTC
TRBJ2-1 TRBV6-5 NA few CASSYNGRFNEQFF TGTGCCAGCAGTTACAATGGGCGTTTCAATGAGCAGTTCTTC
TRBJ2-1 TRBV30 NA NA CAWRLAGSYNEQFF TGTGCCTGGAGGTTGGCGGGGTCCTACAATGAGCAGTTCTTC
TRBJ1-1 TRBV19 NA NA CASRGDYPNTEAFF TGTGCCAGTCGAGGGGACTACCCGAACACTGAAGCTTTCTTT
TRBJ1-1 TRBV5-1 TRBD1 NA CASSLRPGTEGLNTEAFF TGCGCCAGCAGCTTGCGACCCGGGACAGAAGGATTGAACACTGAAGCTTTCTTT
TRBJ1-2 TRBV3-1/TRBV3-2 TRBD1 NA CASSGQDRWYGYTF TGTGCCAGCAGCGGACAGGATAGATGGTATGGCTACACCTTC
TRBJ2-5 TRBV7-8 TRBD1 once CASSLTVTGYQETQYF TGTGCCAGCAGCTTAACGGTGACAGGGTACCAAGAGACCCAGTACTTC
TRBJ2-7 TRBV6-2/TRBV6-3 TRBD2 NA CASSYPSSASGSLSYEQYF TGTGCCAGCAGTTACCCGTCTTCGGCTAGCGGGAGCCTATCCTACGAGCAGTACTTC
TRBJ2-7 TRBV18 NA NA CASSPPDGKLVYEQYF TGTGCCAGCTCCCCACCCGACGGGAAGCTAGTTTACGAGCAGTACTTC
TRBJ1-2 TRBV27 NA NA CASSSTTVGQGYTF TGTGCCAGCAGTTCAACGACAGTTGGCCAAGGCTACACCTTC
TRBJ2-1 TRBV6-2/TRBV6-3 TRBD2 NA CASSYRTSGSLDNEQFF TGTGCCAGCAGTTACCGGACTAGCGGGAGTCTGGACAATGAGCAGTTCTTC
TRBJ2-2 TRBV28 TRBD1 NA CASSNLDRAAGELFF TGTGCCAGCAGTAACTTAGACAGGGCAGCCGGGGAGCTGTTTTTT
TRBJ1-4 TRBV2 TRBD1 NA CASSPQGANEKLFF TGTGCCAGCAGTCCCCAGGGGGCTAATGAAAAACTGTTTTTT
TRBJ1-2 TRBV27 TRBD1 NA CASSKDRGRYGYTF TGTGCCAGCAGCAAGGACAGGGGGCGTTATGGCTACACCTTC
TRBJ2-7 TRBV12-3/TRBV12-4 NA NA CASSLSPYEQYF TGTGCCAGCAGTTTGTCCCCTTACGAGCAGTACTTC
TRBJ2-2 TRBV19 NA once CASSIQGGRNTGELFF TGTGCCAGTAGTATCCAGGGGGGGAGGAACACCGGGGAGCTGTTTTTT
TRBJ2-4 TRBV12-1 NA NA CASSYRQIGNF TGTGCCAGCAGCTATCGACAGATCGGAAACTTC
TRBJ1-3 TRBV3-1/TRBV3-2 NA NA CASSHTTLGTVYTIYF TGTGCCAGCAGCCACACAACCCTCGGGACCGTCTACACCATATATTTT
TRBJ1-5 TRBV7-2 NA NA CASSLDFGRSNQPQHF TGTGCCAGCAGCTTAGACTTCGGCAGGAGCAATCAGCCCCAGCATTTT
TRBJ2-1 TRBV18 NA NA CASVGRSNEQFF TGTGCCAGCGTGGGACGTTCCAATGAGCAGTTCTTC
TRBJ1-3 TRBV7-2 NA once CASSLVGRAGNTIYF TGTGCCAGCAGCTTAGTGGGTAGGGCTGGAAACACCATATATTTT
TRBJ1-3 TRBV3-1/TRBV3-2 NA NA CASSPPSNTIYF TGTGCCAGCAGCCCCCCTTCGAACACCATATATTTT
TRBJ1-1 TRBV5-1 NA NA CASSLSGVNTEAFF TGCGCCAGCAGCTTGTCCGGGGTGAACACTGAAGCTTTCTTT
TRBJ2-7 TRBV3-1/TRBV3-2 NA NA CASSQDPLTYEQYF TGTGCCAGCAGCCAAGATCCGTTAACCTACGAGCAGTACTTC
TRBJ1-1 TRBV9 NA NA CASSVAEGTEAFF TGTGCCAGCAGCGTCGCAGAGGGAACTGAAGCTTTCTTT